A selection of T cell receptor beta chains follows, all from one sample in a study of T cell clonotyping in hematopoietic cell transplantation. TCRdb's table, derived via immunoSEQ multiplex PCR, lists solely in-frame clones and lacks some. The repertoire includes more than 12,000 clones, under 90% of them detected once, and around 13% sits in the top ten. Sample: PBMCs, taken 100 days after allogeneic stem cell transplant. The origin of the receptors is a male patient aged 45-60 years who had an allogeneic stem cell transplant from an unrelated donor, so T cells may come from the graft donor. Some clones in this sample may be carry-over from other donors' samples. Both conserved end residues are part of each CDR3. Fields, in order: V gene, clone size, D gene, J gene, CDR3 protein, CDR3 DNA. D genes are given only for firm matches. Clone size is not always given. Where it is, it says once, few, many or a class for expanded clones.

v_gene: TRBV7-8
abundance: .
d_gene: .
j_gene: TRBJ1-2
CDR3aa: CASSLQGGGYTF
CDR3nt: TGTGCCAGCAGCTTACAGGGCGGGGGCTACACCTTC

v_gene: TRBV5-4
abundance: .
d_gene: .
j_gene: TRBJ2-1
CDR3aa: CASSFTIPYNEQFF
CDR3nt: TGTGCCAGCAGCTTCACCATCCCCTACAATGAGCAGTTCTTC

v_gene: TRBV7-9
abundance: .
d_gene: .
j_gene: TRBJ1-6
CDR3aa: CASSLAWETETVSPLHF
CDR3nt: TGTGCCAGCAGCTTAGCGTGGGAGACAGAGACAGTTTCACCCCTCCACTTT

v_gene: TRBV10-2
abundance: .
d_gene: .
j_gene: TRBJ1-2
CDR3aa: CASSDSRGAGYTF
CDR3nt: TGCGCCAGCAGTGACAGCAGGGGAGCTGGCTACACCTTC

v_gene: TRBV27
abundance: .
d_gene: .
j_gene: TRBJ2-3
CDR3aa: CASSRDSTDTQYF
CDR3nt: TGTGCCAGCAGTCGGGACAGCACAGATACGCAGTATTTT

v_gene: TRBV20-1
abundance: .
d_gene: .
j_gene: TRBJ1-2
CDR3aa: CSASQNYGYTF
CDR3nt: TGCAGTGCTAGCCAGAACTATGGCTACACCTTC

v_gene: TRBV6-5
abundance: .
d_gene: .
j_gene: TRBJ1-1
CDR3aa: CASSPPGARTEAFF
CDR3nt: TGTGCCAGCAGCCCCCCGGGCGCGCGCACTGAAGCTTTCTTT

v_gene: TRBV15
abundance: .
d_gene: TRBD1
j_gene: TRBJ1-5
CDR3aa: CATSRGDRGGQPQHF
CDR3nt: TGTGCCACCAGCAGGGGTGACAGGGGAGGGCAGCCCCAGCATTTT

v_gene: TRBV18
abundance: .
d_gene: .
j_gene: TRBJ1-5
CDR3aa: CASADQQGNSNQPQHF
CDR3nt: TGTGCCAGCGCCGACCAACAGGGCAATAGCAATCAGCCCCAGCATTTT

v_gene: TRBV11-2
abundance: .
d_gene: TRBD2
j_gene: TRBJ2-1
CDR3aa: CASTLAGMSNEQFF
CDR3nt: TGTGCCAGCACACTAGCGGGAATGTCAAATGAGCAGTTCTTC

v_gene: TRBV6-5
abundance: .
d_gene: TRBD2
j_gene: TRBJ2-1
CDR3aa: CASSRSGRARNEQFF
CDR3nt: TGTGCCAGCAGTCGTAGCGGGAGGGCCAGAAATGAGCAGTTCTTC

v_gene: TRBV11-2
abundance: .
d_gene: .
j_gene: TRBJ2-2
CDR3aa: CASSSPGAGDTGELFF
CDR3nt: TGTGCCAGCAGCTCCCCAGGGGCCGGGGACACCGGGGAGCTGTTTTTT

v_gene: TRBV7-2
abundance: .
d_gene: TRBD1
j_gene: TRBJ2-1
CDR3aa: CASSYDRGNEQFF
CDR3nt: TGTGCCAGCAGTTATGACAGGGGAAATGAGCAGTTCTTC

v_gene: TRBV5-1
abundance: .
d_gene: TRBD1
j_gene: TRBJ2-1
CDR3aa: CASRWDRIYNEQFF
CDR3nt: TGCGCCAGCAGATGGGACAGGATCTACAATGAGCAGTTCTTC

v_gene: TRBV7-9
abundance: .
d_gene: TRBD1
j_gene: TRBJ1-1
CDR3aa: CASSLGQGAVGAFF
CDR3nt: TGTGCCAGCAGCTTGGGACAGGGGGCCGTGGGGGCTTTCTTT

v_gene: TRBV5-1
abundance: .
d_gene: .
j_gene: TRBJ2-3
CDR3aa: CASSFTRPDTQYF
CDR3nt: TGCGCCAGCAGCTTTACTAGACCAGATACGCAGTATTTT

v_gene: TRBV18
abundance: .
d_gene: .
j_gene: TRBJ1-5
CDR3aa: CASSSSQQGVGQPQHF
CDR3nt: TGTGCCAGCTCATCCAGCCAACAGGGAGTCGGACAGCCCCAGCATTTT

v_gene: TRBV25-1
abundance: .
d_gene: .
j_gene: TRBJ2-5
CDR3aa: CASSDRDKETQYF
CDR3nt: TGTGCCAGCAGTGACAGGGATAAAGAGACCCAGTACTTC

v_gene: TRBV30
abundance: few
d_gene: TRBD1
j_gene: TRBJ1-5
CDR3aa: CAWSRTGGQPQHF
CDR3nt: TGTGCCTGGAGCAGGACAGGGGGTCAGCCCCAGCATTTT

v_gene: TRBV29-1
abundance: .
d_gene: TRBD2
j_gene: TRBJ2-3
CDR3aa: CSVVGGGEEDTQYF
CDR3nt: TGCAGCGTTGTGGGCGGGGGGGAGGAAGATACGCAGTATTTT

v_gene: TRBV6-5
abundance: .
d_gene: .
j_gene: TRBJ1-1
CDR3aa: CASSEPTPNTEAFF
CDR3nt: TGTGCCAGCAGCGAACCGACACCGAACACTGAAGCTTTCTTT

v_gene: TRBV5-6
abundance: .
d_gene: .
j_gene: TRBJ1-2
CDR3aa: CASSLRTGSHGYTF
CDR3nt: TGTGCCAGCAGCTTACGGACGGGGAGCCACGGCTACACCTTC

v_gene: TRBV5-1
abundance: .
d_gene: .
j_gene: TRBJ2-5
CDR3aa: CASSHGRGLTQETQYF
CDR3nt: TGCGCCAGCAGCCACGGACGGGGTTTGACTCAAGAGACCCAGTACTTC

v_gene: TRBV7-8
abundance: once
d_gene: TRBD2
j_gene: TRBJ2-3
CDR3aa: CASSGRLAGGPGDTQYF
CDR3nt: TGTGCCAGCAGCGGGCGACTAGCGGGGGGGCCCGGAGATACGCAGTATTTT

v_gene: TRBV13
abundance: once
d_gene: .
j_gene: TRBJ1-6
CDR3aa: CASSKKDPGGNSPLHF
CDR3nt: TGTGCCAGCAGTAAGAAGGACCCGGGAGGGAATTCACCCCTCCACTTT

v_gene: TRBV5-1
abundance: .
d_gene: TRBD1
j_gene: TRBJ2-5
CDR3aa: CASSLYRGRETQYF
CDR3nt: TGCGCCAGCAGCCTTTACAGGGGGCGGGAGACCCAGTACTTC

v_gene: TRBV18
abundance: few
d_gene: .
j_gene: TRBJ2-7
CDR3aa: CASSPRQGNNEQYF
CDR3nt: TGTGCCAGCTCACCACGGCAGGGGAACAACGAGCAGTACTTC

v_gene: TRBV7-9
abundance: .
d_gene: TRBD2
j_gene: TRBJ2-7
CDR3aa: CASSLFPSGDSSYEQYF
CDR3nt: TGTGCCAGCAGCTTATTCCCTAGCGGGGACAGCTCCTACGAGCAGTACTTC

v_gene: TRBV13
abundance: .
d_gene: .
j_gene: TRBJ1-3
CDR3aa: CASSPDNEAGNTIYF
CDR3nt: TGTGCCAGCAGCCCAGATAACGAAGCTGGAAACACCATATATTTT

v_gene: TRBV30
abundance: .
d_gene: TRBD2
j_gene: TRBJ2-2
CDR3aa: CAWGGDGTGELFF
CDR3nt: TGTGCCTGGGGGGGGGACGGGACCGGGGAGCTGTTTTTT

v_gene: TRBV19
abundance: .
d_gene: .
j_gene: TRBJ1-1
CDR3aa: CASSAPGENTEAFF
CDR3nt: TGTGCCAGTAGTGCCCCAGGGGAGAACACTGAAGCTTTCTTT

v_gene: TRBV2
abundance: once
d_gene: .
j_gene: TRBJ2-1
CDR3aa: CASSQGGEQFF
CDR3nt: TGTGCCAGCAGTCAGGGAGGTGAGCAGTTCTTC

v_gene: TRBV14
abundance: .
d_gene: .
j_gene: TRBJ2-7
CDR3aa: CASSQDIGVSYEQYF
CDR3nt: TGTGCCAGCAGCCAAGATATCGGGGTATCCTACGAGCAGTACTTC

v_gene: TRBV27
abundance: once
d_gene: .
j_gene: TRBJ2-1
CDR3aa: CASSLSIAWDYNEQFF
CDR3nt: TGTGCCAGCAGTTTATCCATAGCGTGGGATTACAATGAGCAGTTCTTC

v_gene: TRBV4-1
abundance: .
d_gene: TRBD2
j_gene: TRBJ2-2
CDR3aa: CASSQEVAGNTGELFF
CDR3nt: TGCGCCAGCAGCCAAGAGGTAGCGGGGAACACCGGGGAGCTGTTTTTT